The 4 T cell receptor beta chains below were found in one sample sequenced in a study of post-analysis software for immune sequencing data. Study-level points and caveats: Five TRBV segments, including TRBV5-6, TRBV5-1 and TRBV20-1, were more frequent in patients than controls.

Prepared TCR beta cDNA libraries contained unique molecular identifiers. TCRdb passed the PCR reads through MiXCR, listing each CDR3 protein once. The sample consists of hundreds of thousands of distinct CDR3 sequences, about 57% of them appearing once. For these TCRs, the target antigens are not known. Sequencing was carried out using blood. The receptors were gathered from a girl aged 10 to 17 with multiple sclerosis.

In its sample, this clonotype was seen a few times. This chain connects TRBV12-3 or TRBV12-4 to TRBJ2-7, with D unclear. CDR3 size: 14 residues. Trimming stripped 5 bases from V and 2 bases from J, with 13 bases between. In nucleotides, the CDR3 is TGTGCCAGCAGTCTATCGGACGTTACCTACGAGCAGTACTTC. Residues: CASSLSDVTYEQYF.

The V gene is TRBV6-6, the J gene TRBJ2-3, with 7 bases matching TRBD2. Germline values: CDR1 MNHNY, CDR2 SVGAGI (reference sequence). The length of the CDR3 is 16 residues. Trimming removed 5 bases from V and 4 bases from J; junction bases left unmatched: 12. This chain's CDR3 is CASSPPTSFGPDTQYF. CDR3 bases: TGTGCCAGCAGTCCTCCGACTAGCTTCGGTCCAGATACGCAGTATTTT.

This clonotype was detected once. The chain uses TRBV7-8 and TRBJ2-1; 7 bases align to TRBD1. The CDR3 has 16 amino acids. Germline CDR1 reads SGHVS; CDR2 reads FQNEAQ. V gave up 5 bases and J gave up 2 bases; unmatched junction bases: 9. CDR3: CASSVNNRGPYNEQFF. The CDR3 nucleotides read TGTGCCAGCAGCGTCAATAACAGGGGACCCTACAATGAGCAGTTCTTC.

The chain couples TRBV20-1 to TRBJ1-2, with D possibly TRBD1 on 5 matching bases. This CDR3 has 14 residues. V lost 5 bases to trimming and J lost 2 bases, with 15 bases between them. In germline, CDR1 is DFQATT, CDR2 SNEGSKA (reference sequence). The CDR3 sequence: CSAPKVGRNYGYTF. The DNA for the CDR3 is TGCAGTGCTCCAAAGGTGGGACGGAACTATGGCTACACCTTC.